This TCR beta chain is from a study of early T cells in non-severe SARS-CoV-2 infection (dated by TCRdb to about 2021). For the study in its entirety: Because TCR sequencing relied on bulk RNA taken from unsorted whole blood, pairing of alpha and beta chains was not possible. Findings and caveats that apply to the study as a whole: VDJdb matching was skewed toward anti-spike CD8 responses, so virus-specific expansions were likely underestimated and private and CD4 specificities were missed.

V is trimmed back by 5 bases and J by 4 bases, and the junction contains 7 bases that no gene match accounts for. Measured from the cysteine to the phenylalanine, the CDR3 is 14 residues long. Of the read, only the CDR3 DNA is kept; its 42 bases are in frame from base 1. The study was a case-control design nested within a healthcare worker cohort in London, UK, with weekly nasopharyngeal swab PCR tests and blood sampling. Healthcare workers were enrolled in the week of the UK lockdown, from 23 to 31 March 2020, and were followed every week for up to 16 weeks. Libraries were made using 5' RACE. Sequencing was performed on a NextSeq 500. The TCR library protocol attached unique molecular identifiers to individual cDNA molecules to correct for sequencing error and PCR bias. Both TCR alpha and beta chains were sequenced, and tight co-correlation was observed between alpha and beta sequence abundances in each sample. Processing in the source paper ran as follows. Decombinator V4 was used to perform V gene, J gene and CDR3 annotation of TCR sequences. TCRs were defined as expanded if a significant change between any two time points was detected under a Poisson model with p below 0.0001. TCR abundances were normalised to the total number of TCRs sequenced in each sample and reported as counts per million. TRAV1-2 paired with TRAJ12, TRAJ20 or TRAJ33 defined MAIT TCRs, while TRAV10 paired with TRAJ18 defined iNKT TCRs. A search of VDJdb, accessed on 1 November 2021, was run for TCRs annotated to CMV, EBV and SARS-CoV-2, with TCRs annotated for multiple antigens excluded. Using fastp at Q25 and MiXCR, TCRdb reprocessed the public reads and kept productive beta chains. Each CDR3 protein gets just one entry, which takes the most common genes and DNA from the rows behind it. The V and J calls shown here were made by TCRdb, not taken from the authors' results. In all, the sample holds around 55,000 distinct CDR3 sequences, and under 8% of those were seen once. About 5.8% of the sample is in the top ten clones.

Remarks on this clonotype: The clone's antigen remains unknown. No per-base quality is available; no much larger clone lies one base away.

The sequencing used whole blood, collected at baseline. The receptor's source is an adult who was a healthcare worker with PCR-confirmed SARS-CoV-2 infection or an uninfected control (not recorded which). The V gene is TRBV12-3 or TRBV12-4 and the J gene is TRBJ1-2, with TRBD1 matching 7 junction bases. CDR3 sequence: CASSKTGRAYGYTF. The sequence in DNA is TGTGCCAGCAGTAAGACAGGGCGAGCCTATGGCTACACCTTC.